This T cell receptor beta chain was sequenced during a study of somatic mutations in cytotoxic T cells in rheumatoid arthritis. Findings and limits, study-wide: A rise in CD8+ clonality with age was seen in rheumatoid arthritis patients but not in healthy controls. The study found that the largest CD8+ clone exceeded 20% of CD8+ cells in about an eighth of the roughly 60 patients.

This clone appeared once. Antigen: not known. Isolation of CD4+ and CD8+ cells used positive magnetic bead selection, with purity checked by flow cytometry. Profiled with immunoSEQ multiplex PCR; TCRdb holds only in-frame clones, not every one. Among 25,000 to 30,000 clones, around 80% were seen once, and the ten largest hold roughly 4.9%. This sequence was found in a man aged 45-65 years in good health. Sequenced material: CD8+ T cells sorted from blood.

The CDR3 loop reads CATGGEETQYF. The DNA of the CDR3 is TGTGCCACAGGGGGGGAAGAGACCCAGTACTTC. The chain couples TRBV2 to TRBJ2-5, with D perhaps being TRBD1 or TRBD2 (7 bases each). With 10 bases removed from V and 3 bases from J, the gap between germline ends came to 9 bases. Germline V gene lookup returns CDR1 SNHLY and CDR2 FYNNEI. The CDR3 runs 11 residues.